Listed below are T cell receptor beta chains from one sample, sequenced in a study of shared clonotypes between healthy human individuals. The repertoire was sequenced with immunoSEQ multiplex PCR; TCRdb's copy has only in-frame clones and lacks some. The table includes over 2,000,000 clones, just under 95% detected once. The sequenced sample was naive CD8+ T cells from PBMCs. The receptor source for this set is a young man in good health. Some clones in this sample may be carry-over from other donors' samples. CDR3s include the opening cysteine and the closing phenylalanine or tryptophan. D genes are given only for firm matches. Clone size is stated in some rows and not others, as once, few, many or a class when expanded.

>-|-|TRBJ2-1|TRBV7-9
CASSFSEQFF
TGTGCCAGCAGCTTCAGTGAGCAGTTCTTC
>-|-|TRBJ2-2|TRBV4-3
CASRWGGELFF
TGCGCCAGCAGGTGGGGCGGGGAGCTGTTTTTT
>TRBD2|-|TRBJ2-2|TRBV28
CASSYASGYTGELFF
TGTGCCAGCAGTTATGCTAGCGGATACACCGGGGAGCTGTTTTTT
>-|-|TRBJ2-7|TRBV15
CATSRDRDDSYEQYF
TGTGCCACCAGCAGAGATCGGGACGATTCCTACGAGCAGTACTTC
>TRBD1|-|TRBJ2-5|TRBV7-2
CASSLGQGNQETQYF
TGTGCCAGCAGCTTGGGACAGGGGAACCAAGAGACCCAGTACTTC
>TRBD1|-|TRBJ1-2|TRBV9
CASSLGTGGIYGYTF
TGTGCCAGCAGCTTAGGGACAGGGGGCATCTATGGCTACACCTTC
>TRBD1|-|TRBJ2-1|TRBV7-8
CASSSEGARNEQFF
TGTGCCAGCAGCTCCGAGGGGGCACGCAATGAGCAGTTCTTC
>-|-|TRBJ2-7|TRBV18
CASSPRDRDIYEQYF
TGTGCCAGCTCACCACGGGACCGGGACATCTACGAGCAGTACTTC
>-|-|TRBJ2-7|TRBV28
CASSPPLSGTSYEQYF
TGTGCCAGCAGTCCCCCCCTGAGCGGGACATCCTACGAGCAGTACTTC
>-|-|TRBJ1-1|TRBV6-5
CASSWEGGNTEAFF
TGTGCCAGCAGTTGGGAGGGGGGGAACACTGAAGCTTTCTTT
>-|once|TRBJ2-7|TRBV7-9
CASSLASGVLDYEQYF
TGTGCCAGCAGCTTAGCGTCGGGGGTTTTGGACTACGAGCAGTACTTC
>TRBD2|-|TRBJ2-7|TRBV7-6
CASSPRGTYEQYF
TGTGCCAGCAGCCCGCGGGGGACCTACGAGCAGTACTTC
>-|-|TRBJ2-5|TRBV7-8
CASSLYPGQQETQYF
TGTGCCAGCAGCTTATACCCGGGACAACAAGAGACCCAGTACTTC
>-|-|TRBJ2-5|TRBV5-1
CASSPSLLQGELETQYF
TGCGCCAGCAGCCCGTCCCTCCTACAGGGAGAATTAGAGACCCAGTACTTC
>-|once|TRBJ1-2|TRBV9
CASSAHRTEPFYGYTF
TGTGCCAGCAGCGCTCATCGGACCGAACCATTCTATGGCTACACCTTC
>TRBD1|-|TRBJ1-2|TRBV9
CASSPLGTGFGGYTF
TGTGCCAGCAGCCCCCTCGGGACAGGGTTCGGTGGCTACACCTTC
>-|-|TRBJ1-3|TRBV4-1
CASSPHVDSGNTIYF
TGCGCCAGCAGCCCCCACGTTGACTCTGGAAACACCATATATTTT
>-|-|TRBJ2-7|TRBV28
CASSSAERTDYEQYF
TGTGCCAGCAGCTCAGCGGAGAGGACCGACTACGAGCAGTACTTC
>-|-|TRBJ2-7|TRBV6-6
CASSYSFGNFYEQYF
TGTGCCAGCAGTTACTCGTTCGGCAATTTCTACGAGCAGTACTTC
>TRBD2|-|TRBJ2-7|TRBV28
CASLQTGPLAGGTLYEQYF
TGTGCCAGCTTACAGACAGGGCCCCTAGCGGGAGGCACCCTTTACGAGCAGTACTTC
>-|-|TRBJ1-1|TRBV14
CASSQPTGTTEAFF
TGTGCCAGCAGCCAACCTACAGGGACTACTGAAGCTTTCTTT
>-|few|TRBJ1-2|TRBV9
CASNGRASGGYTF
TGTGCCAGCAATGGTCGGGCTAGCGGTGGCTACACCTTC
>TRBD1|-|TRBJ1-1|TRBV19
CASTYGDSLMGEAFF
TGTGCCAGTACCTATGGGGACAGCTTAATGGGTGAAGCTTTCTTT
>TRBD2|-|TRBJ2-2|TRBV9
CASSAGLAATGELFF
TGTGCCAGCAGCGCGGGACTAGCGGCCACCGGGGAGCTGTTTTTT
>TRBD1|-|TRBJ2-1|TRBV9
CASGAGWQGDGNEQFF
TGTGCCAGCGGTGCCGGGTGGCAGGGGGATGGCAATGAGCAGTTCTTC
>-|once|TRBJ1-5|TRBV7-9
CASSPGASAGQPQHF
TGTGCCAGCAGCCCTGGCGCGAGCGCGGGGCAGCCCCAGCATTTT
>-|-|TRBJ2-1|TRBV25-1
CASSFSYNEQFF
TGTGCCAGCAGTTTTTCCTACAATGAGCAGTTCTTC
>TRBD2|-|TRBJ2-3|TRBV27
CASSLWSGSGSGGTDTQYF
TGTGCCAGCAGTTTATGGTCCGGTAGCGGGAGTGGCGGCACAGATACGCAGTATTTT
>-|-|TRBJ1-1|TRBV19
CASSIDLENTEAFF
TGTGCCAGTAGTATAGATCTAGAGAACACTGAAGCTTTCTTT
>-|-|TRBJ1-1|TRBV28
CASSLASPLMNTEAFF
TGTGCCAGCAGTTTGGCCAGCCCTCTAATGAACACTGAAGCTTTCTTT
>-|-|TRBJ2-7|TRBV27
CASSLGQGRGRSSYEQYF
TGTGCCAGCAGTTTAGGCCAAGGTAGGGGTAGGAGCTCCTACGAGCAGTACTTC
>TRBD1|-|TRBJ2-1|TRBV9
CASSSRDRDHNEQFF
TGTGCCAGCAGCAGCCGGGACAGGGACCACAATGAGCAGTTCTTC
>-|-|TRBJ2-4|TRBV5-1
CASSSSTLTGRSAKNIQYF
TGCGCCAGCAGCTCCTCTACCTTGACAGGAAGGTCAGCCAAAAACATTCAGTACTTC
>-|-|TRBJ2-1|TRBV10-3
CAISDDEGLRDEQFF
TGTGCCATCAGTGATGATGAGGGGCTTAGGGATGAGCAGTTCTTC
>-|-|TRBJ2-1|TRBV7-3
CATSIRGYNEQFF
TGTGCCACCTCGATCAGGGGTTACAATGAGCAGTTCTTC
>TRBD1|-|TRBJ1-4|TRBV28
CASSLMTGRNEKLFF
TGTGCCAGCAGTTTAATGACAGGGCGTAATGAAAAACTGTTTTTT
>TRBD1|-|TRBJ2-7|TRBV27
CASSSLLDRGLAGISYEQYF
TGTGCCAGCAGTTCTCTCTTGGACAGGGGGCTAGCGGGAATCTCCTACGAGCAGTACTTC
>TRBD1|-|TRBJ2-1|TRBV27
CASSQGQGNNEQFF
TGTGCCAGCAGTCAAGGACAGGGTAACAATGAGCAGTTCTTC
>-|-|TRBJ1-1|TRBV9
CASSVGGRDTEAFF
TGTGCCAGCAGCGTAGGGGGGCGGGACACTGAAGCTTTCTTT
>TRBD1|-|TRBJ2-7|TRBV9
CASSVGDRVYEQYF
TGTGCCAGCAGCGTGGGGGACAGGGTCTACGAGCAGTACTTC
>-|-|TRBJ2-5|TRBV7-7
CASSLAAWGHQETQYF
TGTGCCAGCAGCTTAGCGGCGTGGGGGCACCAAGAGACCCAGTACTTC